The present TCR beta chain was sequenced within a study of blood T cell repertoires in COVID-19 (dated by TCRdb to between 2020 and 2021). About the investigation overall: Collaborator samples came from the United States, Italy and Spain and covered acute and convalescent phases of COVID-19. The prospective study material was composed of cDNA or gDNA derived from T cells, B-cell-depleted T cells, or PBMCs. The dataset comprised deeply sampled blood TCRbeta repertoires from subjects exposed to, actively infected with, or recovered from COVID-19. A freely available public database, intended as a resource for researchers studying the immune response to SARS-CoV-2, is where the repertoires were released. Samples were obtained from the ongoing ImmuneRACE study (first 160 participants) and from approximately 1,200 subjects provided by 6 global collaborators. A de-identified subject ID, COVID-19 status, age in years and sex were almost always included in the sample metadata. Where available, HLA class I and class II types were obtained from metadata supplied by the sample provider rather than from assay-based typing. The investigation overall reported the following: How much clinical and demographic metadata was included differed by source and by participant, and the metadata was provided uncurated.

TCRbeta CDR3 regions were amplified from genomic DNA using the immunoSEQ Assay, a bias-controlled multiplex PCR. The paper's data handling went like this. Within the assay, amplification of reference gene primers was used to estimate how many nucleated cells each sample contained. To quantify the absolute abundance of each unique TCRbeta CDR3 rearrangement, sequence reads were collapsed and filtered. For each sample, productive Simpson clonality was calculated as the square root of Simpson's diversity index over productive rearrangements. Entries here come from immuneACCESS through TCRdb and include only in-frame sequences with V and J called. Some clones fail to appear in such tables; in the studies checked, an unresolved V gene covers under half of the shortfall, and the cause of the remainder is unknown. That table gives V, J and clone size, and the DNA gave D and trimming. The sample table lists 150,000 to 200,000 clones, around nine tenths of them with a count of one. Clones ranked in the top ten supply around 3.3% of the sample.

On this clone: No cognate antigen has been identified for it. Base qualities were left out, and no much larger clone turns up one base away.

The collaborating institutions used their own protocols to collect whole blood in K2EDTA tubes. For TCRbeta analysis, collaborators shipped samples as frozen whole blood, isolated PBMCs, or DNA extracted from either of those sample types. Sequences SGHRS (CDR1) and YFSETQ (CDR2) are obtained from the germline V gene. Between the V and J ends, shortened by 0 bases and 4 bases respectively, the junction contains 9 bases. Counted from cysteine to phenylalanine, this CDR3 has 14 amino acids. Only CDR3 DNA is held: 42 bases, read in frame from base 1. This receptor was identified in a man aged 65 to 79 with acute or convalescent COVID-19. The chain joins TRBV5-1 to TRBJ2-3; there is no confident call for the D gene. Material for sequencing was peripheral blood. CDR3 protein: CASSLVASADTQYF. The nucleotide sequence is TGCGCCAGCAGCTTGGTCGCGTCGGCAGATACGCAGTATTTT. The full variable domain, with segments outside the CDR3 supplied by the reference TRBV5-1 and TRBJ2-3 proteins, appears as KAGVTQTPRYLIKTRGQQVTLSCSPISGHRSVSWYQQTPGQGLQFLFEYFSETQRNKGNFPGRFSGRQFSNSRSEMNVSTLELGDSALYLCASSLVASADTQYFGPGTRLTVL.